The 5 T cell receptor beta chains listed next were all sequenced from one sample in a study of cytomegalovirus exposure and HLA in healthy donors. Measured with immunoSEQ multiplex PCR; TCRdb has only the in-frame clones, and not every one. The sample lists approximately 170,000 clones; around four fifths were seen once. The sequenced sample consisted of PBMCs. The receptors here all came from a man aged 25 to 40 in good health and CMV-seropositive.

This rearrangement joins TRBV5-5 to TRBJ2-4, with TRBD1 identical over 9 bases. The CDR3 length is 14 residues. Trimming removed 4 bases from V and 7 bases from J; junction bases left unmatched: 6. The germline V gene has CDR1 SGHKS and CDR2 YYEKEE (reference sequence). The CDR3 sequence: CASSLGTGWNIQYF. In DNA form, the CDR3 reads TGTGCCAGCAGCCTGGGGACAGGGTGGAACATTCAGTACTTC.

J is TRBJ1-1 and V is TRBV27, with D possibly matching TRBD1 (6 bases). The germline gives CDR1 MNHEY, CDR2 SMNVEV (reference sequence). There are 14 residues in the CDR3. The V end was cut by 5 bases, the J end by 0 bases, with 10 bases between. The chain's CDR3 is CASSPGQMNTEAFF. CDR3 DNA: TGTGCCAGCAGTCCCGGACAGATGAACACTGAAGCTTTCTTT.

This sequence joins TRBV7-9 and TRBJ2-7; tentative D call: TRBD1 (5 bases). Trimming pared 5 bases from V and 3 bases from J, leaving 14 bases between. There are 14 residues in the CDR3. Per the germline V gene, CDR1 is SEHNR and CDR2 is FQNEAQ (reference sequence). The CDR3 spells CASSPDTQGYEQYF. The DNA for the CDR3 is TGTGCCAGCAGCCCCGATACCCAGGGCTACGAGCAGTACTTC. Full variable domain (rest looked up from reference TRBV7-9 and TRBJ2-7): DTGVSQNPRHKITKRGQNVTFRCDPISEHNRLYWYRQTLGQGPEFLTYFQNEAQLEKSRLLSDRFSAERPKGSFSTLEIQRTEQGDSAMYLCASSPDTQGYEQYFGPGTRLTVT.

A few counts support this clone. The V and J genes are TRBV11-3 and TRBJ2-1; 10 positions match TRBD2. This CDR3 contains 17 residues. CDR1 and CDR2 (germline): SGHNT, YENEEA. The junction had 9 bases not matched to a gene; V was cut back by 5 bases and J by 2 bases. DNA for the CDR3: TGTGCCAGCAGCCGCCAAACTACTAGCGGGGCCTACAATGAGCAGTTCTTC. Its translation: CASSRQTTSGAYNEQFF.

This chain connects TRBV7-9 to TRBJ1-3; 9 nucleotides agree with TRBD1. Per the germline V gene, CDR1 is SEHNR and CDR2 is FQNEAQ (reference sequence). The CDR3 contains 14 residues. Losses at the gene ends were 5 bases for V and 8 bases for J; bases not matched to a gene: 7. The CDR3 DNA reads TGTGCCAGCAGCGCTACAGGGGGCGGGGACACCATATATTTT. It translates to CASSATGGGDTIYF. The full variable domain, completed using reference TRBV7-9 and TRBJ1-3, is DTGVSQNPRHKITKRGQNVTFRCDPISEHNRLYWYRQTLGQGPEFLTYFQNEAQLEKSRLLSDRFSAERPKGSFSTLEIQRTEQGDSAMYLCASSATGGGDTIYFGEGSWLTVV.